The 2 T cell receptor beta chains given below trace back to one sample, sequenced in a study of Ad26.COV2.S vaccination and SARS-CoV-2 variants. TCRdb keeps only in-frame clones here, not all; method: immunoSEQ multiplex PCR. The table lists approximately 97,000 clones, around 80% of them singletons. The specimen was peripheral blood, collected after recovery from COVID-19. The receptors derive from a human donor who had recovered from COVID-19.

V gene TRBV6-5 combines with J gene TRBJ1-2, with D possibly being TRBD1 (5 bases). CDR3 length: 15 residues. Germline CDR1 is MNHEY and CDR2 is SVGAGI. The germline V and J ends were trimmed by 6 bases and 4 bases, with 18 bases remaining between them. For the CDR3, the DNA is TGTGCCAGCAGCCCCCTGGGGGGGGGATCCTATGGCTACACCTTC. This codes for CASSPLGGGSYGYTF.

This clone was seen a handful of times. This chain uses TRBV15 with TRBJ1-6; D unclear. There are 13 residues in the CDR3. Germline values: CDR1 LNHNV, CDR2 YYDKDF (reference sequence). V was trimmed by 1 base and J by 8 bases, leaving 6 bases between them. In DNA form, the CDR3 reads TGTGCCACCAGCAGAGTTGTCGATTCACCCCTCCACTTT. This translates into CATSRVVDSPLHF.